The source of this T cell receptor beta chain is a study of control samples from healthy donors and cancer patients. V was clipped by 5 bases and J by 4 bases; unmatched bases: 5. CDR1 MDHEN and CDR2 SYDVKM come from the germline V gene. The CDR3 totals 15 residues. Clones were read by immunoSEQ multiplex PCR, and TCRdb kept only the in-frame ones, dropping some. The data show about 170,000 clones, 80% to 90% seen once. Source material: blood. The chain joins TRBV28 to TRBJ1-5; 10 nucleotides line up with TRBD1. This clonotype was sampled from a man aged 25 to 40 in good health. Here the CDR3 DNA reads TGTGCCAGCAGTCCCGGGACAGGGGTTAATCAGCCCCAGCATTTT. This gives the protein CASSPGTGVNQPQHF.